This TCR beta chain was documented in a study of OX40 agonist ivuxolimab in advanced cancers. With 3 bases removed from V and 7 bases from J, the gap between germline ends came to 10 bases. Per the germline V gene, CDR1 is KGHSH and CDR2 is LQKENI. The CDR3 runs 12 residues. The table came from immunoSEQ multiplex PCR; TCRdb's copy has only in-frame clones and leaves some out. The sample lists over 60,000 clones; around 85% were seen once. Systemic immunosuppression or a history of autoimmune disease excluded patients. Blood was sampled at baseline, cycle 4 day 1, and cycle 7 day 1. The input for sequencing was CD4+ or CD8+ T cells sorted from blood, taken in a trial of the OX40 agonist ivuxolimab. The rearrangement joins TRBV18 to TRBJ2-7; D is perhaps TRBD1 or TRBD2 (6 bases each). The TCR comes from an adult with an advanced solid tumor such as melanoma, head and neck, liver or kidney cancer. The CDR3 DNA sequence: TGTGCCAGCTCACCTCGGGGGCGAGAGCAGTACTTC. The encoded protein is CASSPRGREQYF.